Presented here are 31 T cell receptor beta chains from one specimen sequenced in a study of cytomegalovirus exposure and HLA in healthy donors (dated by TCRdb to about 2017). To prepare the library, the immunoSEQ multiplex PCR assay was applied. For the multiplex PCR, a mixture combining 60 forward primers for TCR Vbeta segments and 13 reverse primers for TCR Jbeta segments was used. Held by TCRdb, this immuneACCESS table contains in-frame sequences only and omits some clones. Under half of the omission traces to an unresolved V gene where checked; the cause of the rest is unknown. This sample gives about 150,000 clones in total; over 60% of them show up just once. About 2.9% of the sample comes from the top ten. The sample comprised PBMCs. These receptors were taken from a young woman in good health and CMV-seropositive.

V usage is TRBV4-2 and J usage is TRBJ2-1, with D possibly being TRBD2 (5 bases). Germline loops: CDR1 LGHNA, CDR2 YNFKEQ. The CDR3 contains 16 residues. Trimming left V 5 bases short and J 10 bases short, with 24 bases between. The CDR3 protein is CASSGLGSGPDWEQFF. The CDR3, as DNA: TGTGCCAGCAGCGGGTTAGGCAGCGGCCCTGATTGGGAGCAGTTCTTC.

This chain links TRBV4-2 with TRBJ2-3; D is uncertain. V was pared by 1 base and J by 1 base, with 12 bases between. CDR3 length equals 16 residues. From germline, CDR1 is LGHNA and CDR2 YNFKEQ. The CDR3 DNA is TGTGCCAGCAGCCAAGGACGTGGGCAGGGCACAGATACGCAGTATTTT. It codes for CASSQGRGQGTDTQYF.

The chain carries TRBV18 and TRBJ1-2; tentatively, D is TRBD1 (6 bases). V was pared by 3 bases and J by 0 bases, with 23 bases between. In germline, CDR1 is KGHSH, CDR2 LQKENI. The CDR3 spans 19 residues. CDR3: CASSPPYRLQGPSNYGYTF. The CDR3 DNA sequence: TGTGCCAGCTCACCTCCCTACCGACTACAGGGACCTTCTAACTATGGCTACACCTTC.

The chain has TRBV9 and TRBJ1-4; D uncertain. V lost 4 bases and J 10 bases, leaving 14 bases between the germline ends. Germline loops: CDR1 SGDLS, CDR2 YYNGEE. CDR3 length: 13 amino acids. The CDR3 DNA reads TGTGCCAGCAGCTCCTATAGGAGGTCAAAACTGTTTTTT. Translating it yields CASSSYRRSKLFF.

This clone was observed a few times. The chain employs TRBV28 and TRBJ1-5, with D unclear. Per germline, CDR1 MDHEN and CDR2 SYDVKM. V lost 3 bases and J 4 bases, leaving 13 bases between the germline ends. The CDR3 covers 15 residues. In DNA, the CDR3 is TGTGCCAGCAGTTTCCCTGATCAGGCAAATCAGCCCCAGCATTTT. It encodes CASSFPDQANQPQHF.

The CDR3 nucleotides read TGCGCCAGCAGCCAGAGCGGGAGGGCGAACACCGGGGAGCTGTTTTTT. Translation: CASSQSGRANTGELFF. The chain combines TRBV4-1 with TRBJ2-2; 10 bases map to TRBD2. Germline values: CDR1 MGHRA, CDR2 YSYEKL. The CDR3 is 16 amino acids. The junction had 1 base not matched to a gene; V was cut back by 3 bases and J by 0 bases.

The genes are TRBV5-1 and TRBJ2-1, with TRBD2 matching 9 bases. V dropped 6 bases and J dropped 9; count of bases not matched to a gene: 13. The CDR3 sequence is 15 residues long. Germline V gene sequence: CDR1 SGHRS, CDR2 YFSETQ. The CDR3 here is CASTRSPSGEGEQFF. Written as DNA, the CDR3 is TGCGCCAGCACACGATCACCTAGCGGGGAGGGTGAGCAGTTCTTC.

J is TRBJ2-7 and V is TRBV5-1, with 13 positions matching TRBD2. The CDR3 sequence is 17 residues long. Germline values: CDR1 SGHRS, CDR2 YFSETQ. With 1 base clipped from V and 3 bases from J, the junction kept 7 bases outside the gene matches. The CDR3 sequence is CASSLFRTSGGLYEQYF. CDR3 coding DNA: TGCGCCAGCAGCTTGTTCCGGACTAGCGGGGGTCTCTACGAGCAGTACTTC.

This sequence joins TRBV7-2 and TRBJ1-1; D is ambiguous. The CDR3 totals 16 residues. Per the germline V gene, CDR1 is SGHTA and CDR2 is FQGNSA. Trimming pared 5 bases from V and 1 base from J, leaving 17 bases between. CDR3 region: CASSLIPKTWNTEAFF. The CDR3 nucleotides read TGTGCCAGCAGCCTCATACCGAAGACTTGGAACACTGAAGCTTTCTTT.

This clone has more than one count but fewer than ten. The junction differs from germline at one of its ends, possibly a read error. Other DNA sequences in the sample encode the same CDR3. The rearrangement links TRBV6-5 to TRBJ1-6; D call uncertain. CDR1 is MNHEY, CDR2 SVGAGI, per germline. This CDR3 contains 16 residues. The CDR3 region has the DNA TGTGCCAGCAGTTACTCACAGAGCTCCTATAATTCCCCCCTCCACTTT. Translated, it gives CASSYSQSSYNSPLHF.

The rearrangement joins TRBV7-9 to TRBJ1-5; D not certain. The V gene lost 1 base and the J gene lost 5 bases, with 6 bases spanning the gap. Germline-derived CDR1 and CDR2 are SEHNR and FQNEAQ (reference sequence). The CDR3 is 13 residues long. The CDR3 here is CASSLGPDQPQHF. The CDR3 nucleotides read TGTGCCAGCAGCTTAGGCCCGGATCAGCCCCAGCATTTT.

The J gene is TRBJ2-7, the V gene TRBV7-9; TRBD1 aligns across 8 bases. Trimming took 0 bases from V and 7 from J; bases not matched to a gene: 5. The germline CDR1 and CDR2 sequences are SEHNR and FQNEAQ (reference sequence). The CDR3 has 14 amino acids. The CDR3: CASSLADRAGEQYF. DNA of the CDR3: TGTGCCAGCAGCTTAGCGGACAGGGCGGGAGAGCAGTACTTC. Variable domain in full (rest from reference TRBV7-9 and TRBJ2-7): DTGVSQNPRHKITKRGQNVTFRCDPISEHNRLYWYRQTLGQGPEFLTYFQNEAQLEKSRLLSDRFSAERPKGSFSTLEIQRTEQGDSAMYLCASSLADRAGEQYFGPGTRLTVT.

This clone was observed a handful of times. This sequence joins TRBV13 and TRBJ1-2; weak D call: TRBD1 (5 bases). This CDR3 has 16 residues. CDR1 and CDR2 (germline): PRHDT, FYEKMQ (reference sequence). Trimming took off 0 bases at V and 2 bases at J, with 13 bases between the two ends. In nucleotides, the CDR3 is TGTGCCAGCAGCTTAGGTCGTGGGGCCCTCAACTATGGCTACACCTTC. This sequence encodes CASSLGRGALNYGYTF. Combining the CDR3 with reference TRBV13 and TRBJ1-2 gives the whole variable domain AAGVIQSPRHLIKEKRETATLKCYPIPRHDTVYWYQQGPGQDPQFLISFYEKMQSDKGSIPDRFSAQQFSDYHSELNMSSLELGDSALYFCASSLGRGALNYGYTFGSGTRLTVV.

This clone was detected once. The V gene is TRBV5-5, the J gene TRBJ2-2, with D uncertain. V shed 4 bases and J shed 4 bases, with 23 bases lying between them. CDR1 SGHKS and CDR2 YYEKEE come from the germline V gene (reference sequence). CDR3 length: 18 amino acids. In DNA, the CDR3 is TGTGCCAGCAGCCCTCGTGGATTCGTTGCGGCCGGCACCGGGGAGCTGTTTTTT. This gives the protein CASSPRGFVAAGTGELFF. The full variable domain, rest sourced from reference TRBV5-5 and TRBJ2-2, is DAGVTQSPTHLIKTRGQQVTLRCSPISGHKSVSWYQQVLGQGPQFIFQYYEKEERGRGNFPDRFSARQFPNYSSELNVNALLLGDSALYLCASSPRGFVAAGTGELFFGEGSRLTVL.

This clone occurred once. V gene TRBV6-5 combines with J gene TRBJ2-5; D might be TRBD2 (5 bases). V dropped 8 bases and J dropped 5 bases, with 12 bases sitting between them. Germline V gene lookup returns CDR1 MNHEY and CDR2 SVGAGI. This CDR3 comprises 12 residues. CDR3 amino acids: CASASRGETQYF. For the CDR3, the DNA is TGTGCCAGCGCCTCCAGAGGGGAGACCCAGTACTTC.

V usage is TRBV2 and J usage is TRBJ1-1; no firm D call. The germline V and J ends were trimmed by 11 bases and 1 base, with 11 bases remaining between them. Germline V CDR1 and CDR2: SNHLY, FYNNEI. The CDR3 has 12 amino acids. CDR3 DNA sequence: TGTGCCCGTTCTCGGGAGAACACTGAAGCTTTCTTT. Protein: CARSRENTEAFF.

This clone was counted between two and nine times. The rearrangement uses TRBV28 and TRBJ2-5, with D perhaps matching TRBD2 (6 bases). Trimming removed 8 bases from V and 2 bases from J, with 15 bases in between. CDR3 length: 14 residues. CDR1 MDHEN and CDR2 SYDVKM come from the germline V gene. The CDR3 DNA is TGTGCCAGCCAAGAGGGCGGGACTCAAGAGACCCAGTACTTC. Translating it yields CASQEGGTQETQYF.

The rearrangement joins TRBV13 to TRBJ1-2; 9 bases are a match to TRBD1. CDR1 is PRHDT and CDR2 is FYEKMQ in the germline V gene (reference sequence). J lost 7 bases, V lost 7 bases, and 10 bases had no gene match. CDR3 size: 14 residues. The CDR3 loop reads CASTVFTGGSGYTF. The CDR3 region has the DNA TGTGCCAGCACCGTATTCACAGGGGGCTCTGGCTACACCTTC.

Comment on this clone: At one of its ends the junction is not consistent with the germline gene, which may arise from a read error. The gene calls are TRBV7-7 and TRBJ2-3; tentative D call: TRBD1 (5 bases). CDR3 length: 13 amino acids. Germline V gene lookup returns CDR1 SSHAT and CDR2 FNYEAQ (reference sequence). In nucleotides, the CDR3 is TGTGCTAGCAGCTCTAACCCAGGGGATACGCAGTATTTT. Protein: CASSSNPGDTQYF.

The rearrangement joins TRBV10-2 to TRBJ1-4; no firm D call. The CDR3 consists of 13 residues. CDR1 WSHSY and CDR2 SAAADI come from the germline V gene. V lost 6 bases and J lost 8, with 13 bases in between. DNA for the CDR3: TGCGCCAGCAGACGGGGTTTTGGAGAAAAACTGTTTTTT. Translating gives CASRRGFGEKLFF.

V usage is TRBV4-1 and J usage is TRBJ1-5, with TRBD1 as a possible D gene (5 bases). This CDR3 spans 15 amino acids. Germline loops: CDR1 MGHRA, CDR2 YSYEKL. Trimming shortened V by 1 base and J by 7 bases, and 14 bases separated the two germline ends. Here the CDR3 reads CASSQGLRGNQPQHF. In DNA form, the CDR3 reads TGCGCCAGCAGCCAAGGTCTTAGGGGAAACCAGCCCCAGCATTTT.

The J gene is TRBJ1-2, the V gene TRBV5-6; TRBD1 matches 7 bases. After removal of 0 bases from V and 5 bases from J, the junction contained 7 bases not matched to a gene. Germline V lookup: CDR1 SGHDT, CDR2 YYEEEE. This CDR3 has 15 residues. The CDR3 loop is CASSLGPGGPYGYTF. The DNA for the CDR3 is TGTGCCAGCAGCTTGGGGCCAGGGGGGCCATATGGCTACACCTTC.

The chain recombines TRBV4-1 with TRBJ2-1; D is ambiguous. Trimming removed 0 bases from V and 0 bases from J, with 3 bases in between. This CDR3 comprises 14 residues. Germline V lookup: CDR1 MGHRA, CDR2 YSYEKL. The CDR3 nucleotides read TGCGCCAGCAGCCAAGATCGCTCCTACAATGAGCAGTTCTTC. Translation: CASSQDRSYNEQFF.

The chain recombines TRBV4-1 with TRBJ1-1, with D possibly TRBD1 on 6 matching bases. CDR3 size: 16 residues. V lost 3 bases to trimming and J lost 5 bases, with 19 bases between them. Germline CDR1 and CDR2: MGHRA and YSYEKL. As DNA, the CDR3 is TGCGCCAGCAGCCATGGGGGAGTCGGGGGGCGGACTGAAGCTTTCTTT. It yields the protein CASSHGGVGGRTEAFF.

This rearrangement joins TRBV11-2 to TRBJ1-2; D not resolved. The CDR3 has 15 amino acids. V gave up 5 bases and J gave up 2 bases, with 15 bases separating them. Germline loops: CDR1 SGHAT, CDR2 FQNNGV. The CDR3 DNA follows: TGTGCCAGCAGCCCCGGCAGTGGAGAGAACTATGGCTACACCTTC. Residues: CASSPGSGENYGYTF.

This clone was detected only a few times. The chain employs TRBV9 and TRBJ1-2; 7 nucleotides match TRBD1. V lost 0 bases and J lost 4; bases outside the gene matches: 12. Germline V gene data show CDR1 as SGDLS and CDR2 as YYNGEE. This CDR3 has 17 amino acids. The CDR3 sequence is CASSVVVGGGSRYGYTF. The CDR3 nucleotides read TGTGCCAGCAGCGTAGTGGTCGGAGGGGGCAGCCGCTATGGCTACACCTTC.

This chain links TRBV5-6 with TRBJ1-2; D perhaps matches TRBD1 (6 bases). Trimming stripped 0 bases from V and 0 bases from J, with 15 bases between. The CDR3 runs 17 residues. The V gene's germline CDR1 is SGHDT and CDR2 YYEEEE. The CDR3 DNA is TGTGCCAGCAGCTTGGCCGGGGACACCCGACCTAACTATGGCTACACCTTC. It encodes CASSLAGDTRPNYGYTF.

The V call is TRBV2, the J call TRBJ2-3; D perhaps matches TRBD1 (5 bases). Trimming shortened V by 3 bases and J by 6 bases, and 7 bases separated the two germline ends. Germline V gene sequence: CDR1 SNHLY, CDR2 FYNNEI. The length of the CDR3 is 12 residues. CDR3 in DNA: TGTGCCAGCAGTGACAGGGTCGATACGCAGTATTTT. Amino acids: CASSDRVDTQYF.

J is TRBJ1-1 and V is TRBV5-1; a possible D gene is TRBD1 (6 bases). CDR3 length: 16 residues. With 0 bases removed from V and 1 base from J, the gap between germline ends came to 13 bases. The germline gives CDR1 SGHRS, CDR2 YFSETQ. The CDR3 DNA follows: TGCGCCAGCAGCTTGGTCAGGGGATTGGCGAACACTGAAGCTTTCTTT. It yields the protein CASSLVRGLANTEAFF.

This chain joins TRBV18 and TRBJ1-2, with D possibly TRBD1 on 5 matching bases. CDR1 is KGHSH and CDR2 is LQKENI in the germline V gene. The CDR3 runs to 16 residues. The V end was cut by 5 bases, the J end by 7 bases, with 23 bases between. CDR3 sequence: CASSSSLTDREFGYTF. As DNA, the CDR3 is TGTGCCAGCTCATCATCACTGACAGATAGAGAGTTTGGCTACACCTTC.

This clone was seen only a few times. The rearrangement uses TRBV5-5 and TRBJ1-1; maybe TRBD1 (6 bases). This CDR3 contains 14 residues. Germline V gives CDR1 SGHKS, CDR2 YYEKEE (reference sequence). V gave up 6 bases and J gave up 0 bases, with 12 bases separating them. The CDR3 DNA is TGTGCCAGCAACCGAGACAGGATGAACACTGAAGCTTTCTTT. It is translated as CASNRDRMNTEAFF.